This entry concerns a single T cell receptor (beta chain). What it recognizes is unknown. Some clones are missing from TCRdb's copy, which holds only in-frame ones; the method was immunoSEQ multiplex PCR. Among around 44,000 clones, roughly 80% were seen once, and the ten largest hold roughly 6.2%. This record comes from a study of a mutant IDH1 vaccine in newly diagnosed glioma. The time point was: week 35, safety follow-up. The investigators gave 300 ug of mutant IDH1 20-mer peptide in each vaccine dose, together with topical imiquimod. This TCR derives from a man aged 35 to 55 with glioma. The source was PBMCs, collected from a glioma patient whose treatment included an IDH1 peptide vaccine.

As DNA, the CDR3 is TGTGCCAGCAGTCGCGGGGTCCTCGGGTATGGCTACACCTTC. This sequence encodes CASSRGVLGYGYTF. The chain recombines TRBV6-5 with TRBJ1-2; no definite D call. Trimming left V 5 bases short and J 5 bases short, with 15 bases between. The CDR3 sequence is 14 residues long. Germline CDR1 and CDR2: MNHEY and SVGAGI.